Following are 20 T cell receptor beta chains from one sample sequenced in a study of cytomegalovirus exposure and HLA in healthy donors. Libraries were prepared by immunoSEQ multiplex PCR; TCRdb keeps only in-frame clonotypes and omits some of them. The data contain around 240,000 clones, nearly 90% of them singletons. Sequenced sample: PBMCs. The receptors stem from a woman in her late teens or twenties in good health and CMV-seronegative.

This clone has a single count. The CDR3 protein is CASSYSGQASTEAFF. CDR3 nucleotides: TGTGCCAGCAGTTACTCAGGACAAGCGAGCACTGAAGCTTTCTTT. This chain joins TRBV6-5 and TRBJ1-1; a possible D gene is TRBD1 (5 bases). Trimming shortened V by 0 bases and J by 4 bases, and 12 bases separated the two germline ends. Germline CDR1 reads MNHEY; CDR2 reads SVGAGI. This CDR3 has 15 residues.

This clone has a single count. V is TRBV6-1 and J is TRBJ2-7, with a tentative D call TRBD1 (5 bases). Germline CDR1 is MNHNS and CDR2 is SASEGT. Trimming pared 2 bases from V and 0 bases from J, leaving 11 bases between. The CDR3 is 15 residues long. Here the CDR3 DNA reads TGTGCCAGCAGTGAATTTTTAGACAGCTCCTACGAGCAGTACGTC. Residues: CASSEFLDSSYEQYV.

The genes are TRBV2 and TRBJ1-5; 7 bases map to TRBD1. Unmatched junction bases numbered 9, after V lost 8 bases and J lost 2 bases. Germline CDR1 SNHLY, CDR2 FYNNEI. CDR3 length equals 15 residues. The CDR3, as DNA: TGTGCCAGCCGGTTGGGGGACAGCGGCAATCAGCCCCAGCATTTT. As protein: CASRLGDSGNQPQHF. Supplemented by reference TRBV2 and TRBJ1-5, the full variable domain reads EPEVTQTPSHQVTQMGQEVILRCVPISNHLYFYWYRQILGQKVEFLVSFYNNEISEKSEIFDDQFSVERPDGSNFTLKIRSTKLEDSAMYFCASRLGDSGNQPQHFGDGTRLSIL.

The CDR3 is CASSETGGRSPLHF. The CDR3 DNA is TGTGCCAGCAGCGAGACAGGGGGTAGATCACCCCTCCACTTT. This sequence joins TRBV7-3 and TRBJ1-6, with TRBD1 identical over 9 bases. The junction had 6 bases not matched to a gene; V was cut back by 5 bases and J by 10 bases. The CDR3 is 14 amino acids. CDR1 is SGHTA and CDR2 is FQGTGA in the germline V gene.

The CDR3 nucleotides read TGTGCCAGCAGTTGGACAGGGGGCATGCAGCCCCAGCATTTT. It translates to CASSWTGGMQPQHF. This chain uses TRBV28 with TRBJ1-5; 11 bases match TRBD1. Germline CDR1 and CDR2: MDHEN and SYDVKM. V lost 4 bases, J lost 7 bases, and 3 bases stayed unmatched. CDR3 length equals 14 residues.

J is TRBJ1-5 and V is TRBV28; D call uncertain. Trimming stripped 3 bases from V and 3 bases from J, with 12 bases between. Germline assignment: CDR1 MDHEN and CDR2 SYDVKM. CDR3 size: 15 residues. The CDR3 region is CASSFRGPPNQPQHF. The DNA for the CDR3 is TGTGCCAGCAGTTTTCGGGGTCCCCCCAATCAGCCCCAGCATTTT.

The rearrangement links TRBV5-6 to TRBJ2-1; maybe TRBD1 (5 bases). The germline V gene has CDR1 SGHDT and CDR2 YYEEEE. This CDR3 spans 19 amino acids. V dropped 4 bases and J dropped 5 bases, with 28 bases sitting between them. CDR3 sequence (DNA): TGTGCCAGCAGCCCTACGACTGATACTTTCCAGGGCGTGGACAATGAGCAGTTCTTC. Its translation: CASSPTTDTFQGVDNEQFF.

V is TRBV27 and J is TRBJ1-2; possible D gene TRBD1, 5 bases. Germline V lookup: CDR1 MNHEY, CDR2 SMNVEV (reference sequence). CDR3 length: 15 residues. The V gene lost 5 bases and the J gene lost 4 bases, with 17 bases spanning the gap. The CDR3 loop reads CASSINLGGGYGYTF. DNA for the CDR3: TGTGCCAGCAGTATCAATTTGGGGGGAGGCTATGGCTACACCTTC.

This clone was found once. The genes are TRBV5-1 and TRBJ1-3; maybe TRBD1 (6 bases). Germline CDR1 is SGHRS and CDR2 is YFSETQ. The germline V and J ends were trimmed by 0 bases and 0 bases, with 13 bases remaining between them. CDR3 length: 17 amino acids. The CDR3 sequence is CASSLAGTSSSGNTIYF. Written as DNA, the CDR3 is TGCGCCAGCAGCTTGGCTGGGACATCGAGCTCTGGAAACACCATATATTTT.

The genes are TRBV6-5 and TRBJ2-3; 8 bases line up with TRBD1. Looked up from germline, CDR1 is MNHEY and CDR2 is SVGAGI. Trimming at V came to 6 bases and at J to 6 bases, leaving 5 bases not matched to a gene. CDR3 length: 13 amino acids. The DNA for the CDR3 is TGTGCCAGCAGCAGGGGGCGCGGGGATACGCAGTATTTT. Amino acid sequence: CASSRGRGDTQYF.

The genes are TRBV27 and TRBJ1-4; 7 nucleotides agree with TRBD1. CDR3 size: 15 residues. Trimming at V came to 5 bases and at J to 8 bases, leaving 11 bases not matched to a gene. CDR1 is MNHEY and CDR2 is SMNVEV in the germline V gene (reference sequence). The CDR3 region is CASSRTGASWEKLFF. CDR3 nucleotides: TGTGCCAGCAGTAGAACAGGGGCGTCGTGGGAAAAACTGTTTTTT.

This clone was counted once. The rearrangement uses TRBV28 and TRBJ2-5; TRBD1 matches 10 bases. Germline-derived CDR1 and CDR2 are MDHEN and SYDVKM. This CDR3 region has 15 residues. The trim removed 8 bases at V and 2 bases at J, leaving 8 bases unmatched. CDR3 protein: CASRTGQGKQETQYF. In nucleotides, the CDR3 is TGTGCCAGCCGAACGGGACAGGGGAAACAAGAGACCCAGTACTTC.

This sequence joins TRBV7-9 and TRBJ2-1, with 8 nucleotides matching TRBD1. The J segment lost 5 bases and the V segment lost 8 bases, leaving 11 bases of the junction unmatched. Germline loops: CDR1 SEHNR, CDR2 FQNEAQ (reference sequence). The CDR3 is 15 residues long. CDR3 region: CASRSGRTGNNEQFF. The CDR3 bases are TGTGCCAGCCGATCCGGACGGACAGGGAACAATGAGCAGTTCTTC.

This chain joins TRBV2 and TRBJ1-3; tentatively, D is TRBD1 (5 bases). This CDR3 is 15 amino acids long. The V gene's germline CDR1 is SNHLY and CDR2 FYNNEI. Trimming stripped 3 bases from V and 4 bases from J, with 13 bases between. CDR3 sequence: CASSEIGAGGNTIYF. In DNA form, the CDR3 reads TGTGCCAGCAGTGAGATTGGGGCCGGGGGAAACACCATATATTTT.

The gene calls are TRBV9 and TRBJ2-2, with a weak D call TRBD2 (6 bases). This CDR3 has 15 residues. The V and J ends lost 0 bases and 8 bases respectively, with 14 bases between them. CDR1 is SGDLS, CDR2 YYNGEE, per germline. CDR3 amino acids: CASSVGGAGTGELFF. The DNA for the CDR3 is TGTGCCAGCAGCGTAGGCGGGGCAGGGACTGGGGAGCTGTTTTTT.

V is TRBV19 and J is TRBJ1-6; D not certain. With 1 base removed from V and 6 bases from J, the gap between germline ends came to 10 bases. This CDR3 is built from 15 residues. Germline V gene data show CDR1 as LNHDA and CDR2 as SQIVND (reference sequence). The chain's CDR3 is CASSIVAGSNSPLHF. DNA of the CDR3: TGTGCCAGTAGTATAGTCGCAGGTAGTAATTCACCCCTCCACTTT.

This chain uses TRBV10-1 with TRBJ2-1; possibly TRBD1 for D (6 bases). The germline V gene encodes CDR1 WNHNN and CDR2 SYGVQD (reference sequence). The V end was cut by 5 bases, the J end by 4 bases, with 9 bases between. This CDR3 spans 13 amino acids. DNA of the CDR3: TGCGCCAGCAGTTCTGGACAGTACAATGAGCAGTTCTTC. Translation: CASSSGQYNEQFF.

The chain joins TRBV29-1 to TRBJ1-1; TRBD1 agrees at 8 bases. Germline V CDR1 and CDR2: SQVTM, ANQGSEA. V was pared by 5 bases and J by 3 bases, with 5 bases of the junction left unmatched. The CDR3 totals 13 residues. CDR3 coding DNA: TGCAGCGTTCGGACAGGGAGGGACACTGAAGCTTTCTTT. Its protein product is CSVRTGRDTEAFF.

The J gene is TRBJ1-2, the V gene TRBV7-8; D may be TRBD1 (6 bases). V was pared by 3 bases and J by 4 bases, with 15 bases between. Germline CDR1 is SGHVS and CDR2 is FQNEAQ. The CDR3 runs to 15 residues. In nucleotides, the CDR3 is TGTGCCAGCAGCTTCCACTACAGGGTCCGCTATGGCTACACCTTC. Translating it yields CASSFHYRVRYGYTF.

The chain is built from TRBV28 and TRBJ2-7; TRBD1 agrees at 11 bases. Trimming removed 5 bases from V and 4 bases from J; junction bases left unmatched: 7. There are 15 residues in the CDR3. The V gene's germline CDR1 is MDHEN and CDR2 SYDVKM. The CDR3 protein is CASSEPGTGGYEQYV. In nucleotides, the CDR3 is TGTGCCAGCAGTGAGCCCGGGACAGGGGGGTACGAGCAGTACGTC.